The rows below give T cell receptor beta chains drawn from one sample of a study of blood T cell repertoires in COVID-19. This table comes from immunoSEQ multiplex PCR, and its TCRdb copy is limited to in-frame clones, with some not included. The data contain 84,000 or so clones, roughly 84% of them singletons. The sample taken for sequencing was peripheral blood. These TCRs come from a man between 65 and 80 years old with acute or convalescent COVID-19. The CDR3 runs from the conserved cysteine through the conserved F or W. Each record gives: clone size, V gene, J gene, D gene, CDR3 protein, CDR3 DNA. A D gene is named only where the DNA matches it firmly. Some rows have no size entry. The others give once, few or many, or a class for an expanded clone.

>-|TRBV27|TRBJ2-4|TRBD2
CASSPYGGSVGKNIQYF
TGTGCCAGCAGCCCATACGGGGGGTCCGTAGGCAAAAACATTCAGTACTTC
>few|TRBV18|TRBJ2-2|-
CASSPKTGSNTGELFF
TGTGCCAGCTCACCTAAAACAGGGTCTAACACCGGGGAGCTGTTTTTT
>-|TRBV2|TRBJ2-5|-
CASSRGYQETQYF
TGTGCCAGCAGCCGGGGGTACCAAGAGACCCAGTACTTC
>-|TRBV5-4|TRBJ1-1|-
CASSEGGRGGAFF
TGTGCCAGCAGCGAGGGGGGGCGCGGAGGGGCTTTCTTT
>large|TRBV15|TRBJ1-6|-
CATSREGGSPLHF
TGTGCCACCAGCAGAGAAGGGGGATCACCCCTCCACTTT
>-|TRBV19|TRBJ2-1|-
CASSALAPGAEQFF
TGTGCCAGTAGTGCCCTAGCTCCCGGCGCTGAGCAGTTCTTC
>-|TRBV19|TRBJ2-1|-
CASSMGTQSYNEQFF
TGTGCCAGTAGTATGGGGACTCAATCCTACAATGAGCAGTTCTTC
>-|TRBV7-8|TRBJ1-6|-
CASSLAGVGNSPLHF
TGTGCCAGCAGCTTAGCAGGGGTAGGCAATTCACCCCTCCACTTT
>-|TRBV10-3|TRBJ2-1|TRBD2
CAISDRTSTNEQFF
TGTGCCATCAGTGATCGGACTAGCACCAATGAGCAGTTCTTC
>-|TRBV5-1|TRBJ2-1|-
CASSLGLVSNKNEQFF
TGCGCCAGCAGCTTGGGTCTCGTGTCTAATAAGAATGAGCAGTTCTTC
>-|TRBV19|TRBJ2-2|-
CASSILGAGELFF
TGTGCCAGTAGTATTCTCGGGGCCGGGGAGCTGTTTTTT
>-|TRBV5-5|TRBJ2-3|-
CASSPRQSVTQYF
TGTGCCAGCAGCCCCAGACAGTCGGTTACGCAGTATTTT
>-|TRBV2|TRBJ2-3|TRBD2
CASSLTSGYSTDTQYF
TGTGCCAGCAGTTTGACTAGCGGCTATAGCACAGATACGCAGTATTTT
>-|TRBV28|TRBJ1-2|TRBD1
CASSTLRGDRANYGYTF
TGTGCCAGCAGTACCTTGCGAGGGGACAGGGCTAACTATGGCTACACCTTC
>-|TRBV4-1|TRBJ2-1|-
CASSQGRLEQFF
TGCGCCAGCAGCCAAGGCAGGCTTGAGCAGTTCTTC
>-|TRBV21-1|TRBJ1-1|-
CASSRPGVNTEAFF
TGTGCCAGCAGCCGCCCGGGAGTGAACACTGAAGCTTTCTTT
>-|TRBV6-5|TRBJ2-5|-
CASRGRYETQYF
TGTGCCAGCCGGGGAAGGTATGAGACCCAGTACTTC
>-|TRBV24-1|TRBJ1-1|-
CATRLGLKAFF
TGTGCCACCAGATTGGGCCTCAAAGCTTTCTTT
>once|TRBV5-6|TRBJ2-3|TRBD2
CASSPSPGTSGGATDTQYF
TGTGCCAGCAGCCCCAGTCCCGGGACTAGCGGGGGGGCCACAGATACGCAGTATTTT
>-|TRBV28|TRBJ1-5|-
CASSYQGYNQPQHF
TGTGCCAGCAGTTATCAGGGTTACAATCAGCCCCAGCATTTT
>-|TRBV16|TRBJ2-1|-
CASSQGGVSYNEQFF
TGTGCCAGCAGCCAGGGAGGAGTCTCCTACAATGAGCAGTTCTTC
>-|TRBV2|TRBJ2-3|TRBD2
CASSDRAGGRDTQYF
TGTGCCAGCAGTGACAGAGCGGGGGGGCGCGATACGCAGTATTTT
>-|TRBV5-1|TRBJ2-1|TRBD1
CASMTGLSSDEQFF
TGCGCCAGTATGACAGGGCTAAGCTCCGATGAGCAGTTCTTC
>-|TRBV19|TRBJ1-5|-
CASSIGPSSSQPQHF
TGTGCCAGTAGTATAGGCCCGAGCTCGAGTCAGCCCCAGCATTTT
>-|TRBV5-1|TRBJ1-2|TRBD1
CASSTGQGNYGYTF
TGCGCCAGCAGCACCGGACAGGGAAACTATGGCTACACCTTC
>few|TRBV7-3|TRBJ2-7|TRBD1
CASSLGQEYEQYF
TGTGCCAGCAGCTTGGGACAGGAGTACGAGCAGTACTTC
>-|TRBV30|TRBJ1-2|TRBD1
CAWGTGSWHGYTF
TGTGCCTGGGGGACAGGGAGCTGGCATGGCTACACCTTC